This T cell receptor beta chain was sequenced for a study of T cell responses to AZD1222 COVID-19 vaccine. Whole-study results and caveats: When two AZD1222 doses had been given, Spike-specific TCR breadth and depth rose. With dominance at 160-218 and 743-854, vaccine-associated CD4 TCRs spanned spike. A mostly white British donor set with more females was recruited, and clonal diversity was possibly underestimated.

Comments on this clone: What it recognizes is unknown.

Per the germline V gene, CDR1 is MNHEY and CDR2 is SVGEGT. The length of the CDR3 is 16 residues. The junction had 9 bases not matched to a gene; V was cut back by 0 bases and J by 5 bases. TCRdb keeps only in-frame clones here, not all; method: immunoSEQ multiplex PCR. This sample has 150,000 to 200,000 clones, with about 86% found just once. The V gene is TRBV6-2 or TRBV6-3, the J gene TRBJ2-5; TRBD1 agrees at 7 bases. Here the sequenced sample was peripheral blood, taken 28 days after the second AZD1222 dose. The sequence derives from an adult who received the AZD1222 COVID-19 vaccine. The CDR3 here is CASSYSSRGLGETQYF. The CDR3 nucleotides are TGTGCCAGCAGTTACTCTTCGAGGGGGCTTGGGGAGACCCAGTACTTC.